One and the same sample provided the 31 T cell receptor beta chains below, sequenced in a study of blood T cell repertoires in COVID-19. Sequencing used immunoSEQ multiplex PCR; TCRdb keeps in-frame clones, though not all of them. This sample has about 82,000 clones, with about 89% found just once. Sequenced: PBMCs or T cells enriched from blood (not recorded which). Receptors were obtained from a woman in her 50s with acute COVID-19.

This clone was picked up one time. The chain combines TRBV9 with TRBJ1-3; TRBD1 agrees at 7 bases. The CDR3 consists of 15 residues. V trimming: 3 bases; J trimming: 0 bases; junction bases outside the gene matches: 3. CDR1 is SGDLS and CDR2 is YYNGEE in the germline V gene. This chain's CDR3 is CASSAQGSSGNTIYF. The CDR3 DNA reads as TGTGCCAGCAGCGCACAGGGGAGCTCTGGAAACACCATATATTTT.

V and J are TRBV5-3 and TRBJ2-1; weak D call: TRBD1 (5 bases). TRBV5-3 is given ORF status, its function remaining uncertain. The ends were cut back, 10 bases at V and 7 bases at J, with 18 bases in the middle. This CDR3 comprises 13 residues. DNA of the CDR3: TGTGCCTCCGGCAGGGAAAGGGTGAATGAGCAGTTCTTC. This sequence encodes CASGRERVNEQFF.

V gene TRBV2 combines with J gene TRBJ2-5, with TRBD1 as a possible D gene (6 bases). The CDR3 has 13 residues. Trimming stripped 8 bases from V and 0 bases from J, with 10 bases between. Germline CDR1 reads SNHLY; CDR2 reads FYNNEI. The CDR3 spells CASYRDNQETQYF. CDR3 in DNA: TGTGCCAGCTACCGGGACAACCAAGAGACCCAGTACTTC. The entire variable domain, with the rest obtained from reference TRBV2 and TRBJ2-5, is as follows: EPEVTQTPSHQVTQMGQEVILRCVPISNHLYFYWYRQILGQKVEFLVSFYNNEISEKSEIFDDQFSVERPDGSNFTLKIRSTKLEDSAMYFCASYRDNQETQYFGPGTRLLVL.

This clone was recorded once. V gene TRBV27 combines with J gene TRBJ2-5; 10 bases align to TRBD1. Germline CDR1 is MNHEY and CDR2 is SMNVEV (reference sequence). The trim removed 2 bases at V and 4 bases at J, leaving 4 bases unmatched. The CDR3 contains 15 residues. The CDR3 coding sequence is TGTGCCAGCAGTTTACAGACAGGGGGCCCAGAGACCCAGTACTTC. Encoded protein: CASSLQTGGPETQYF.

The rearrangement uses TRBV11-3 and TRBJ2-3; D is ambiguous. The CDR3 runs 14 residues. Per the germline V gene, CDR1 is SGHNT and CDR2 is YENEEA. Trimming removed 0 bases at V and 2 bases at J, with 6 bases between. The CDR3 nucleotides read TGTGCCAGCAGCTTAGACCCGGTCACAGATACGCAGTATTTT. Translation gives CASSLDPVTDTQYF.

J is TRBJ1-1 and V is TRBV7-6; no reliable D call. Germline V gene sequence: CDR1 SGHVS, CDR2 FNYEAQ. The CDR3 has 14 amino acids. V was clipped by 5 bases and J by 1 base, with 11 bases between them. This chain's CDR3 is CASSPTNKNTEAFF. The CDR3 bases are TGTGCCAGCAGCCCGACAAATAAGAACACTGAAGCTTTCTTT.

J is TRBJ1-6 and V is TRBV27; 10 bases fit TRBD1. Unmatched junction bases numbered 15, after V lost 3 bases and J lost 10 bases. The CDR3 extends over 18 amino acids. Germline assignment: CDR1 MNHEY and CDR2 SMNVEV (reference sequence). The CDR3 bases are TGTGCCAGCAGTTTCCGGGCATCGGGACAGGGGTTTTCATCACCCCTCCACTTT. As protein: CASSFRASGQGFSSPLHF.

V gene TRBV5-1 combines with J gene TRBJ2-2; 9 bases line up with TRBD2. V trimming: 4 bases; J trimming: 5 bases; junction bases outside the gene matches: 6. Germline V gene lookup returns CDR1 SGHRS and CDR2 YFSETQ. CDR3 size: 15 residues. CDR3 DNA: TGCGCCAGCAGCAATACTAGCGGGCCGACCGGGGAGCTGTTTTTT. Its protein product is CASSNTSGPTGELFF.

CDR3: CASSLGGQPINEKLFF. The CDR3 bases are TGCGCCAGCAGCTTGGGGGGACAGCCCATAAATGAAAAACTGTTTTTT. The chain is built from TRBV5-1 and TRBJ1-4; 7 nucleotides line up with TRBD1. This CDR3 contains 16 residues. V was pared by 0 bases and J by 5 bases, with 7 bases of the junction left unmatched. The germline gives CDR1 SGHRS, CDR2 YFSETQ.

The rearrangement uses TRBV18 and TRBJ2-7; possible D gene TRBD2, 6 bases. Germline CDR1 KGHSH, CDR2 LQKENI. The germline V and J ends were trimmed by 5 bases and 2 bases, with 16 bases remaining between them. This CDR3 region has 15 residues. DNA for the CDR3: TGTGCCAGCTCATCCAGCGGAGGAGGGGCCTACGAGCAGTACTTC. Translation: CASSSSGGGAYEQYF.

The chain is built from TRBV5-1 and TRBJ1-1, with 8 nucleotides matching TRBD1. V gave up 4 bases and J gave up 0 bases; unmatched junction bases: 11. Per germline, CDR1 SGHRS and CDR2 YFSETQ. This CDR3 comprises 17 residues. CDR3: CASSPGQGRIMNTEAFF. The CDR3 nucleotides read TGCGCCAGCAGCCCTGGACAGGGTAGGATCATGAACACTGAAGCTTTCTTT.

The genes are TRBV12-3 or TRBV12-4 and TRBJ1-2; 8 bases line up with TRBD1. CDR3 length: 12 amino acids. V shed 6 bases, J shed 7 bases, and the junction held 4 bases outside the gene matches. CDR3 in amino acids: CASSRDRGGYTF. The CDR3 DNA reads as TGTGCCAGCAGCCGAGACAGGGGTGGCTACACCTTC.

The chain joins TRBV10-3 to TRBJ1-3, with D perhaps matching TRBD1 (5 bases). The germline V and J ends were trimmed by 6 bases and 0 bases, with 12 bases remaining between them. The CDR3 runs to 15 residues. Per germline, CDR1 ENHRY and CDR2 SYGVKD. The CDR3 sequence is CAIRGQDTSGNTIYF. CDR3 sequence (DNA): TGTGCCATCAGGGGGCAGGACACCTCTGGAAACACCATATATTTT.

J is TRBJ1-2 and V is TRBV29-1, with D unresolved. The V gene's germline CDR1 is SQVTM and CDR2 ANQGSEA. This CDR3 has 12 amino acids. Trimming removed 6 bases from V and 7 bases from J, with 15 bases in between. The CDR3 bases are TGCAGCGTGGTCCGGGATGTGGGTGGCTACACCTTC. Protein product: CSVVRDVGGYTF.

The J gene is TRBJ2-2, the V gene TRBV7-3; the match to TRBD2 covers 9 bases. The CDR3 runs 16 residues. The junction had 9 bases not matched to a gene; V was cut back by 6 bases and J by 4 bases. The germline V gene encodes CDR1 SGHTA and CDR2 FQGTGA. CDR3 sequence: CASRPPGTSSTGELFF. CDR3 DNA: TGTGCCAGCAGGCCACCCGGGACTAGCAGCACCGGGGAGCTGTTTTTT.

This rearrangement joins TRBV19 to TRBJ1-5; the match to TRBD1 covers 9 bases. The CDR3 length is 16 residues. The V gene end was trimmed by 1 base and the J gene end by 4 bases; junction bases not matched to a gene: 5. Germline-derived CDR1 and CDR2 are LNHDA and SQIVND (reference sequence). The CDR3 reads CASSIGGQGWNQPQHF. CDR3 DNA: TGTGCCAGTAGTATAGGTGGACAGGGGTGGAATCAGCCCCAGCATTTT.

The V gene is TRBV3-1 (or the pseudogene TRBV3-2), the J gene TRBJ2-5, with TRBD1 identical over 7 bases. Trimming removed 4 bases from V and 0 bases from J; junction bases left unmatched: 5. Germline assignment: CDR1 LGHDT and CDR2 YNNKEL (reference sequence). This CDR3 is 15 amino acids long. The CDR3 loop reads CASSLGTADQETQYF. CDR3 in DNA: TGTGCCAGCAGCCTGGGGACAGCAGACCAAGAGACCCAGTACTTC.

This rearrangement joins TRBV3-1 (or the pseudogene TRBV3-2) to TRBJ1-5, with D unresolved. Germline V gene data show CDR1 as LGHDT and CDR2 as YNNKEL (reference sequence). There are 13 residues in the CDR3. Deletions cut 1 base from V and 5 bases from J, with 6 bases between. For the CDR3, the DNA is TGTGCCAGCAGCCAAGCCGTAGATCAGCCCCAGCATTTT. The encoded protein is CASSQAVDQPQHF.

The chain carries TRBV24-1 and TRBJ1-3, with a weak D call TRBD1 (5 bases). The CDR3 contains 16 residues. CDR1 KGHDR and CDR2 SFDVKD come from the germline V gene. Trimming cost V 9 bases and J 0 bases, with 17 bases left between them. CDR3 sequence: CATAPQGWSSGNTIYF. The CDR3 DNA reads TGTGCCACCGCCCCTCAGGGATGGTCCTCTGGAAACACCATATATTTT.

The rearrangement links TRBV11-2 to TRBJ2-7; 7 nucleotides align to TRBD2. Unmatched junction bases numbered 10, after V lost 2 bases and J lost 3 bases. The CDR3 loop spans 16 amino acids. Germline CDR1 reads SGHAT; CDR2 reads FQNNGV. CDR3 protein: CASSLWVGGGSYEQYF. The CDR3 region has the DNA TGTGCCAGCAGCTTATGGGTTGGGGGAGGGAGCTACGAGCAGTACTTC.

This chain links TRBV3-1 (or the pseudogene TRBV3-2) with TRBJ2-1; 11 nucleotides line up with TRBD1. After removal of 5 bases from V and 7 bases from J, the junction contained 7 bases not matched to a gene. This CDR3 has 15 amino acids. CDR1 is LGHDT and CDR2 is YNNKEL in the germline V gene (reference sequence). CDR3 sequence reads: CASSAGTGGWNEQFF. CDR3 DNA: TGTGCCAGCAGCGCTGGGACAGGGGGGTGGAATGAGCAGTTCTTC.

The V call is TRBV12-5, the J call TRBJ2-7; 12 bases map to TRBD2. Looked up from germline, CDR1 is LGHNT and CDR2 is FRNRAP. The CDR3 extends over 14 amino acids. The junction had 5 bases not matched to a gene; V was cut back by 5 bases and J by 6 bases. The CDR3 loop is CASGLAGGFGEQYF. Here the CDR3 DNA reads TGTGCTAGTGGTCTAGCGGGAGGGTTCGGCGAGCAGTACTTC.

The chain is built from TRBV6-2 or TRBV6-3 and TRBJ2-7, with D perhaps TRBD1 (6 bases). Germline V CDR1 and CDR2: MNHEY, SVGEGT. Between the trimmed V and J ends, which lost 5 bases and 3 bases, there was a span of 14 bases. CDR3 length: 14 amino acids. CDR3: CASSPGQSYYEQYF. The DNA of the CDR3 is TGTGCCAGCAGTCCGGGACAAAGCTACTACGAGCAGTACTTC.

This clone was seen more than once but under ten times. The chain employs TRBV10-1 and TRBJ2-1, with 9 nucleotides matching TRBD2. CDR1 and CDR2 (germline): WNHNN, SYGVQD (reference sequence). The CDR3 contains 16 residues. V trimming: 8 bases; J trimming: 14 bases; junction bases outside the gene matches: 22. CDR3 sequence (DNA): TGCGCCAGCTCTGAAAACCCCGGGACTAGCCCTGTCGGGGAGTTCTTC. This sequence encodes CASSENPGTSPVGEFF.

The chain employs TRBV2 and TRBJ1-2; TRBD1 aligns across 10 bases. Germline V gene lookup returns CDR1 SNHLY and CDR2 FYNNEI. CDR3 length: 16 residues. J gave up 4 bases and V 7 bases, and 12 bases lay outside the gene matches. The CDR3 loop is CASTYSGTGDAYGYTF. The CDR3, as DNA: TGTGCCAGCACCTATTCCGGGACAGGGGACGCCTATGGCTACACCTTC.

The chain carries TRBV5-1 and TRBJ1-3, with unresolved D. The CDR3 length is 16 residues. CDR1 is SGHRS and CDR2 is YFSETQ in the germline V gene. The ends were cut back, 0 bases at V and 0 bases at J, with 10 bases in the middle. The CDR3 loop is CASSLAPGLSGNTIYF. As DNA, the CDR3 is TGCGCCAGCAGCTTGGCCCCAGGACTCTCTGGAAACACCATATATTTT.

This chain links TRBV27 with TRBJ2-7, with 13 bases aligning to TRBD2. With 10 bases clipped from V and 0 bases from J, the junction kept 3 bases outside the gene matches. Per the germline V gene, CDR1 is MNHEY and CDR2 is SMNVEV (reference sequence). CDR3 length: 14 residues. CDR3: CATRTSGSSYEQYF. The CDR3 nucleotides are TGTGCCACCCGGACTAGCGGGAGCTCCTACGAGCAGTACTTC.

The chain has TRBV27 and TRBJ2-1; TRBD1 aligns across 7 bases. Looked up from germline, CDR1 is MNHEY and CDR2 is SMNVEV (reference sequence). The CDR3 covers 15 residues. Losses at the gene ends were 1 base for V and 8 bases for J; bases not matched to a gene: 8. The CDR3 is CASSLYRGLWDEQFF. In nucleotides, the CDR3 is TGTGCCAGCAGTTTATACAGGGGTTTATGGGATGAGCAGTTCTTC.

The V gene is TRBV27, the J gene TRBJ1-1; 7 nucleotides align to TRBD1. The CDR3 extends over 16 amino acids. Trimming cost V 5 bases and J 4 bases; bases outside gene matches: 13. Germline V gene sequence: CDR1 MNHEY, CDR2 SMNVEV (reference sequence). The chain's CDR3 is CASSPQTTGFLTEAFF. The DNA of the CDR3 is TGTGCCAGCAGTCCCCAAACGACAGGGTTTCTCACTGAAGCTTTCTTT.

The gene calls are TRBV10-1 and TRBJ2-2, with D tentatively TRBD2 (6 bases). The V gene's germline CDR1 is WNHNN and CDR2 SYGVQD (reference sequence). The V and J ends lost 1 base and 9 bases respectively, with 18 bases between them. This CDR3 is 16 amino acids long. This CDR3 is CASSELWGDPPRELFF. The CDR3 DNA is TGCGCCAGCAGTGAGTTGTGGGGGGATCCACCTAGGGAGCTGTTTTTT.

The chain recombines TRBV30 with TRBJ2-5; 7 nucleotides align to TRBD2. This CDR3 spans 14 amino acids. CDR1 and CDR2 (germline): GTSNPN, SVGIG (reference sequence). Trimming at V came to 3 bases and at J to 2 bases, leaving 6 bases not matched to a gene. The CDR3 region is CAWRIGGSQETQYF. The CDR3 coding sequence is TGTGCCTGGAGGATCGGGGGGTCGCAAGAGACCCAGTACTTC.